This note documents a single T cell receptor beta chain sequence. The V gene lost 3 bases and the J gene lost 7 bases, with 11 bases spanning the gap. This CDR3 has 12 amino acids. Germline-derived CDR1 and CDR2 are SQVTM and ANQGSEA. The data originate from a study of sequential checkpoint blockade in melanoma. Clones were read by immunoSEQ multiplex PCR, and TCRdb kept only the in-frame ones, dropping some. The profile shows over 2,000 clones, 22% of them singletons. The treatment is: randomized to nivolumab then ipilimumab (arm A) or the reverse (arm B). The source of this sequence is a human donor with melanoma. The J gene is TRBJ2-3, the V gene TRBV29-1; D call uncertain. The sample in question was tumor tissue (inferred from file names), obtained from a patient given nivolumab and ipilimumab in sequence. The CDR3 sequence is CSVEAQAYTQYF. In nucleotides, the CDR3 is TGCAGCGTTGAGGCGCAGGCATATACGCAGTATTTT.